Listed below are T cell receptor beta chains from one sample, sequenced in a study of blood T cell repertoires in COVID-19. Libraries were prepared by immunoSEQ multiplex PCR; TCRdb keeps only in-frame clonotypes and omits some of them. Here the sample spans around 300,000 clones, about nine tenths being singletons. The sample consisted of peripheral blood. Receptors were obtained from a man aged 50 to 60 with active or convalescent COVID-19. Each CDR3 is given with its conserved first and last residue. Fields, in order: clone size, CDR3 length, D gene, J gene, V gene, CDR3 protein, CDR3 DNA. A D gene is named only where the DNA matches it firmly. Clone size is not always given. Where it is, it says once, few, many or a class for expanded clones.

NA | 14 | NA | TRBJ2-3 | TRBV2 | CASRVNRGTDTQYF | TGTGCCAGCAGGGTGAACAGGGGCACAGATACGCAGTATTTT
NA | 15 | NA | TRBJ1-6 | TRBV7-6 | CASSLRAGEWKALHF | TGTGCCAGCAGCTTAAGGGCAGGGGAATGGAAGGCCCTCCACTTT
NA | 15 | TRBD1 | TRBJ1-2 | TRBV6-5 | CASRTTRGHSYGYTF | TGTGCCAGCCGAACAACCAGGGGGCACAGCTATGGCTACACCTTC
NA | 14 | TRBD1 | TRBJ2-1 | TRBV27 | CASSFYQGVGPWFF | TGTGCCAGCAGTTTTTATCAGGGGGTAGGTCCTTGGTTCTTC
NA | 14 | TRBD2 | TRBJ2-5 | TRBV29-1 | CSVGREAPQETQYF | TGCAGCGTCGGCCGGGAGGCCCCCCAAGAGACCCAGTACTTC
NA | 15 | NA | TRBJ2-7 | TRBV5-1 | CASSVDGTPSGEQYF | TGCGCCAGCAGCGTTGACGGGACACCCTCTGGGGAGCAGTACTTC
few | 15 | TRBD1 | TRBJ1-2 | TRBV27 | CASKKNRGTNYGYTF | TGTGCCAGCAAAAAAAACAGGGGTACTAACTATGGCTACACCTTC
NA | 14 | NA | TRBJ1-6 | TRBV28 | CASSSSQGGSPLHF | TGTGCCAGCAGTTCAAGCCAGGGTGGTTCACCCCTCCACTTT
NA | 17 | TRBD1 | TRBJ1-5 | TRBV28 | CASRLEPWQGGNQPQHF | TGTGCCAGCAGACTTGAGCCGTGGCAGGGGGGCAATCAGCCCCAGCATTTT
NA | 15 | NA | TRBJ1-6 | TRBV7-9 | CASSFQDTTNSPLHF | TGTGCCAGCAGCTTTCAGGACACAACAAATTCACCCCTCCACTTT
NA | 14 | NA | TRBJ2-1 | TRBV2 | CASSESWGLNEQFF | TGTGCCAGCAGTGAGTCGTGGGGCTTGAATGAGCAGTTCTTC
NA | 17 | TRBD1 | TRBJ2-6 | TRBV6-4 | CASRGTGGRSGANVLTF | TGTGCCAGCAGGGGGACAGGGGGGAGATCTGGGGCCAACGTCCTGACTTTC
NA | 15 | TRBD2 | TRBJ2-3 | TRBV9 | CASSVLTSPPDTQYF | TGTGCCAGCAGCGTATTGACTAGCCCGCCAGATACGCAGTATTTT
NA | 14 | NA | TRBJ1-1 | TRBV11-2 | CASSSQASNTEAFF | TGTGCCAGCAGTTCACAGGCTTCGAACACTGAAGCTTTCTTT
few | 18 | TRBD1 | TRBJ1-1 | TRBV18 | CASSPRSLTGGMNTEAFF | TGTGCCAGCTCACCACGCAGTCTTACAGGGGGCATGAACACTGAAGCTTTCTTT
once | 15 | TRBD1 | TRBJ1-2 | TRBV19 | CASSTPGQGLYGYTF | TGTGCCAGTAGTACCCCCGGACAGGGGCTTTATGGCTACACCTTC
NA | 16 | TRBD2 | TRBJ2-5 | TRBV10-3 | CAISDRSGRGQETQYF | TGTGCCATCAGTGACCGGAGCGGGAGGGGTCAAGAGACCCAGTACTTC
NA | 18 | TRBD2 | TRBJ2-3 | TRBV2 | CASSELLLAGGPTDTQYF | TGTGCCAGCAGTGAACTTCTCCTAGCGGGAGGGCCAACAGATACGCAGTATTTT
NA | 15 | NA | TRBJ1-6 | TRBV4-1 | CASSQQGFDNSPLHF | TGCGCCAGCAGCCAACAGGGGTTCGATAATTCACCCCTCCACTTT
NA | 16 | TRBD1 | TRBJ1-1 | TRBV27 | CASSSGTGGYFIEAFF | TGTGCCAGCAGTTCCGGGACAGGGGGCTACTTTATTGAAGCTTTCTTT